There are many counts of the clone carrying this T cell receptor (beta chain). This specimen belongs to a study of T-cell memory formation after mild COVID-19. With V trimmed by 2 bases and J by 2 bases, 11 bases remained unmatched. Germline V CDR1 and CDR2: SNHLY, FYNNEI. The CDR3 is 19 amino acids. From the 5' RACE reads, TCRdb called clonotypes with MiXCR, one entry per CDR3 protein. The sample holds fewer than 700,000 distinct CDR3 sequences, 20% to 25% seen once. The chain uses TRBV2 and TRBJ2-3, with 12 bases aligning to TRBD2. This clonotype was sampled from an adult woman who had mild COVID-19 (a few samples of this study predate the infection). Cell type and time point are not known. What was sequenced was PBMCs or a T cell subset sorted from them (not recorded which). CDR3 sequence (DNA): TGTGCCAGCAGTGAAACTAGCGGGGGGTATCGTGCTAACACAGATACGCAGTATTTT. Translating it yields CASSETSGGYRANTDTQYF.